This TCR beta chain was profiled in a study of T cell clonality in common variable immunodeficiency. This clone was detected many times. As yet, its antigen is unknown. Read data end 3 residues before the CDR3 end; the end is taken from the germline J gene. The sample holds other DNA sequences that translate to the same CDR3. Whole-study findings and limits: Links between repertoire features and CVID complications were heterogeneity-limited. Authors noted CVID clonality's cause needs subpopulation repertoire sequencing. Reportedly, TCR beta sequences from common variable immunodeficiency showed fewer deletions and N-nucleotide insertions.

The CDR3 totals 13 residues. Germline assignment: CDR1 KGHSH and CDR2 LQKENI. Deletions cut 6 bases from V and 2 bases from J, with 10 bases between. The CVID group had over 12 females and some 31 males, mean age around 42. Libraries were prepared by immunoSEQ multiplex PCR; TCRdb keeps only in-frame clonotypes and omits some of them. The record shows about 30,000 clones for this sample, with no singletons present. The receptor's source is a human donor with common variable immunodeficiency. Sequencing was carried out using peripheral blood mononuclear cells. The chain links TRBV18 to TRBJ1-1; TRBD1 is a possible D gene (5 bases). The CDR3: CASSPQGNTEAFF. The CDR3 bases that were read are TGTGCCAGCTCGCCCCAGGGCAACACTGAA.